This T cell receptor beta chain comes out of a study of blood T cells in healthy people across ages. This clonotype was seen a handful of times. Losses at the gene ends were 6 bases for V and 3 bases for J; bases not matched to a gene: 5. CDR3 length equals 15 residues. Germline V gene lookup returns CDR1 KGHDR and CDR2 SFDVKD. For the second PCR, which ran for about 6 to 11 cycles, a sample-barcoded 5' primer and a J-beta primer mix were used. TCRdb passed the 5' RACE reads through MiXCR, listing each CDR3 protein once. Among approximately 1.5 million distinct CDR3 sequences listed, roughly 43% were seen once.

V and J are TRBV24-1 and TRBJ2-3, with TRBD1 identical over 10 bases. The receptor was derived from a young woman in good health. What was sequenced was blood. CDR3 sequence: CATSSGQGGTDTQYF. CDR3 bases: TGTGCCACCAGTAGCGGACAGGGGGGGACAGATACGCAGTATTTT.